This T cell receptor (beta chain) was sequenced for a study of control samples from healthy donors and cancer patients. Profiled with immunoSEQ multiplex PCR; TCRdb holds only in-frame clones, not every one. Found here are about 120,000 clones, 85% to 90% of them singletons; the top ten hold around 10%. Germline V gives CDR1 SGHKS, CDR2 YYEKEE (reference sequence). V shed 0 bases, J shed 5 bases, and the junction held 4 bases outside the gene matches. The length of the CDR3 is 14 residues. Sequenced input: blood. The source is a man aged 25-45 years in good health. The chain links TRBV5-5 to TRBJ1-2, with 7 bases lining up with TRBD1. The DNA of the CDR3 is TGTGCCAGCAGCTTGGTGGGACAGTTTTATGGCTACACCTTC. This translates into CASSLVGQFYGYTF.